This T cell receptor beta chain emerged from a study of CD8 T cells in ankylosing spondylitis (dated by TCRdb to 2016 to 2017). For context, the study as a whole: The study profiled T cell receptor beta repertoires in healthy donors and ankylosing spondylitis patients to find disease-linked TCR variants. The full study cohort comprised about 23 ankylosing spondylitis patients and approximately 100 healthy donors. Peripheral blood was sampled, and synovial fluid was additionally collected from ankylosing spondylitis patients. Results and caveats for the whole study, not just this receptor: Blood from ankylosing spondylitis patients appeared to be characterized by a TCR beta motif made up of several highly homologous amino acid variants. A CD8+ phenotype was shown by the disease-linked clones, which were found at relatively low frequencies in peripheral blood. According to the report, matched synovial fluid samples from ankylosing spondylitis patients were significantly enriched for the disease-linked clones. Some of the motif variants had been reported before in the synovial fluid and blood of reactive arthritis patients, a finding that suggests common disease-initiation mechanisms.

This clonotype was counted ten times or more. What antigen it recognizes has not been identified. No qualities accompany the bases; no much larger clone lies one base away. The germline V and J ends show losses of 1 base and 4 bases respectively, and no gene match explains 6 bases of the junction. The germline V gene (reference sequence) supplies CDR1 DFQATT and CDR2 SNEGSKA. Inclusive of the bounding cysteine and phenylalanine, the CDR3 is 14 residues long. Kept here is only the CDR3 DNA, which spans 42 bases and is read in frame from base 1. The sequencer was an Illumina HiSeq 2500. Quantitative 5'-RACE with molecular barcodes was used to prepare TCR beta libraries. Concerning the study's data processing: Disease-linked TCR variants were identified with a new computational method built on a probabilistic model of VDJ rearrangement. TCRdb handled the public reads itself, with Q25 trimming in fastp and clone calling in MiXCR, and kept productive beta chains. Duplicate CDR3 protein sequences are folded into a single record with the most common DNA and genes. TCRdb's processing, not the study's, gives the V and J calls here. The sample yields 250,000 or so distinct CDR3 sequences; roughly a tenth were counted once. Together, the top ten hold roughly 2.5% of the sample.

The TCR originated in a male donor with ankylosing spondylitis or in good health (not recorded which). Recombination linked TRBV20-1 to TRBJ1-2; TRBD1 lines up with 7 middle nucleotides. Sequenced: blood, either unsorted or a sorted T cell fraction (not recorded which). In nucleotide form, the sequence is TGCAGTGCTAGAGGACAGGGAGGATCCTATGGCTACACCTTC. Translated, it reads CSARGQGGSYGYTF.